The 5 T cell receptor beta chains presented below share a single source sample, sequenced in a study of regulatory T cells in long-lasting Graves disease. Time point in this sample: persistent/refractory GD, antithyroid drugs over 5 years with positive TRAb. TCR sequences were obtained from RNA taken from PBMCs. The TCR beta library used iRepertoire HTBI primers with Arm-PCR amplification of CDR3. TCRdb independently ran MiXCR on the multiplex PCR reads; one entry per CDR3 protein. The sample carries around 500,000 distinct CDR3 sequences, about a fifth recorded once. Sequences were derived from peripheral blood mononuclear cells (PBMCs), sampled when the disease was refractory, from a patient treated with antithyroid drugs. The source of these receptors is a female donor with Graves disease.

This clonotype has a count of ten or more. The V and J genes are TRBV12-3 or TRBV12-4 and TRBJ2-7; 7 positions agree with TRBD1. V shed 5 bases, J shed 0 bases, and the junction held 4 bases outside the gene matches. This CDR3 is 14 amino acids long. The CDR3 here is CASSRTGPSYEQYF. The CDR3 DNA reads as TGTGCCAGCAGTCGGACAGGCCCCTCCTACGAGCAGTACTTC.

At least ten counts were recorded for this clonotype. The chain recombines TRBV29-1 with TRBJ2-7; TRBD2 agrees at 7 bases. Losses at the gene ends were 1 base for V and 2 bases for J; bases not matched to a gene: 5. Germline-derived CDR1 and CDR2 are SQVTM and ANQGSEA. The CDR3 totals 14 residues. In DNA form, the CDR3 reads TGCAGCGTTGAAGGGCTAGCGGAGACCTACGAGCAGTACTTC. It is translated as CSVEGLAETYEQYF.

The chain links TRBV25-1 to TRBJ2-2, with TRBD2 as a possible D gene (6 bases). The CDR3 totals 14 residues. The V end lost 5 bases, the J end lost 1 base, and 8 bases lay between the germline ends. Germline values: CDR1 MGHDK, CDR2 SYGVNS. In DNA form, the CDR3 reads TGTGCCAGCAGTAAGGAGGGGAACACCGGGGAGCTGTTTTTT. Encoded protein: CASSKEGNTGELFF.

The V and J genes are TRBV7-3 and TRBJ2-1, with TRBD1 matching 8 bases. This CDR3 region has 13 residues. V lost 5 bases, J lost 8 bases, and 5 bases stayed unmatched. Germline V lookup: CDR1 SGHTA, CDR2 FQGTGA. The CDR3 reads CASSPRQGYEQFF. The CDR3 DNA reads TGTGCCAGCAGCCCTAGACAGGGGTATGAGCAGTTCTTC.

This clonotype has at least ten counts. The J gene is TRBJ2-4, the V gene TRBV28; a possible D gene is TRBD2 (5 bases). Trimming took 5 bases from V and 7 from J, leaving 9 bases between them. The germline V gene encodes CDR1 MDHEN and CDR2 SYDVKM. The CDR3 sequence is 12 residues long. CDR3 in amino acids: CASSTGGNIQYF. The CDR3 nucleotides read TGTGCCAGCAGTACCGGCGGGAACATTCAGTACTTC.